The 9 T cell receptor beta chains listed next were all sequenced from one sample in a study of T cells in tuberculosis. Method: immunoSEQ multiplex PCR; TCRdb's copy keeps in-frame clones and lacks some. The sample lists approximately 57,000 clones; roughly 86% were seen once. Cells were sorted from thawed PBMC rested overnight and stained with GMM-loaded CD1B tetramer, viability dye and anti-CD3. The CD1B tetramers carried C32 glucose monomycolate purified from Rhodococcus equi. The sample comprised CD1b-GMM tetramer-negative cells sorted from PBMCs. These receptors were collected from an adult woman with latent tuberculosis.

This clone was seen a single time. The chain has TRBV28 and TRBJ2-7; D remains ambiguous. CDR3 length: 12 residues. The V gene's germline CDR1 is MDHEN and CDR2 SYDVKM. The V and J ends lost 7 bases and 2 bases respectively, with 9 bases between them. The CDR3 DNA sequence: TGTGCCAGCAATACAGCAACCTACGAGCAGTACTTC. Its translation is CASNTATYEQYF.

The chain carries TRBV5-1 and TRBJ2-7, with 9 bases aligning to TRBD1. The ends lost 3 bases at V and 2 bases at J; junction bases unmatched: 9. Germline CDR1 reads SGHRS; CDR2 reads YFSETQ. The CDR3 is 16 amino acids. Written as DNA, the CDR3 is TGCGCCAGCAGCTCCCCCCCGGGACAGGGTCCCTACGAGCAGTACTTC. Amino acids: CASSSPPGQGPYEQYF.

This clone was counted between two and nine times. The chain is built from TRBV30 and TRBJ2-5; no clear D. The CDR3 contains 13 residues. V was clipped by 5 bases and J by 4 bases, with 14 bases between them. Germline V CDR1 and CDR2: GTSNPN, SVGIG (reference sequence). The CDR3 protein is CAWALQVGETQYF. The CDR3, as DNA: TGTGCCTGGGCCTTGCAGGTCGGAGAGACCCAGTACTTC.

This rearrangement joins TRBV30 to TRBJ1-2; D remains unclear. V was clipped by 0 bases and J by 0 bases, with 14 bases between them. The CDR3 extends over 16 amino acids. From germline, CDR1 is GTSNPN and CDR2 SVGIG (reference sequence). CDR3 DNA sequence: TGTGCCTGGAGTGTAGGCAGGCCCCAACCTAACTATGGCTACACCTTC. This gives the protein CAWSVGRPQPNYGYTF.

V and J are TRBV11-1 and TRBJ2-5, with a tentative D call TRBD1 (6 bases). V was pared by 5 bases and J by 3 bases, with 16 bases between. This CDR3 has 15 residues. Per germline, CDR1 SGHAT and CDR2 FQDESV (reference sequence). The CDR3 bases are TGTGCCAGCAGCCAACCTACAGGGAGTAAAGAGACCCAGTACTTC. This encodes CASSQPTGSKETQYF.

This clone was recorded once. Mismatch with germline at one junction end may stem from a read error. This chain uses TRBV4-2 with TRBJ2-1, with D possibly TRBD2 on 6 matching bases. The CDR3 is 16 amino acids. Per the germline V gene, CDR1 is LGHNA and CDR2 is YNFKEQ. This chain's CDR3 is CASSWPGTSSDNEQFF. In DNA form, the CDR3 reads TGTGCCAGCAGCTGGCCCGGGACTTCCTCCGACAATGAGCAGTTCTTC.

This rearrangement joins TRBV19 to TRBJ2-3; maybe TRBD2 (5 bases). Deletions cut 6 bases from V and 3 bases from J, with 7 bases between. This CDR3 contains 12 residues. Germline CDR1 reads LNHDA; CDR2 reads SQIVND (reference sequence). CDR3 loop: CASRSGTDTQYF. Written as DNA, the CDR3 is TGTGCCAGTAGGTCGGGGACAGATACGCAGTATTTT.

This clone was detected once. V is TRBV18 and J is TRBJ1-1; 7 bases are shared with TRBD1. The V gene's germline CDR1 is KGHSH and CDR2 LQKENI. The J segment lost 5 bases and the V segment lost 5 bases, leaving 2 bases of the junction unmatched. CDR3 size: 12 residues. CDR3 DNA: TGTGCCAGCTCAAAGGGGGCTACTGAAGCTTTCTTT. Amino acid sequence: CASSKGATEAFF. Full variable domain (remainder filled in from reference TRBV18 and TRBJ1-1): NAGVMQNPRHLVRRRGQEARLRCSPMKGHSHVYWYRQLPEEGLKFMVYLQKENIIDESGMPKERFSAEFPKEGPSILRIQQVVRGDSAAYFCASSKGATEAFFGQGTRLTVV.

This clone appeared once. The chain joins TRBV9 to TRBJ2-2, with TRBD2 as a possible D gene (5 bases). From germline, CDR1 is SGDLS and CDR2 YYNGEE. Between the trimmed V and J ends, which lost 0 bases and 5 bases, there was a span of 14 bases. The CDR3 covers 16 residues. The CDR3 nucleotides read TGTGCCAGCAGCGTAGAACCACTAGTCTTTACCGGGGAGCTGTTTTTT. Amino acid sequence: CASSVEPLVFTGELFF.